These T cell receptor beta chains were read from a single sample in a study of blood T cell repertoires in COVID-19. Only in-frame clones appear in the TCRdb table, and some are missing; sequencing was by immunoSEQ multiplex PCR. The sample shows approximately 72,000 clones, around four fifths of them seen only once. Sequenced input: peripheral blood. The receptors stem from a woman older than 75 with acute or convalescent COVID-19. The CDR3 runs from the conserved cysteine through the conserved F or W. A D gene is named only where the DNA matches it firmly. The size of a clone is reported for some rows only, either as once, few or many, or as a class for expanded clones.

J: TRBJ2-5
V: TRBV9
size: NA
D: TRBD2
DNA: TGTGCCAGCAGCGTAGGGGTAGCGGGTACTGGGACCCAGTACTTC
CDR3: CASSVGVAGTGTQYF

J: TRBJ2-5
V: TRBV5-1
size: NA
D: NA
DNA: TGCGCCAGCAGCTTGGGGGACTTCAATCAAGAGACCCAGTACTTC
CDR3: CASSLGDFNQETQYF

J: TRBJ2-5
V: TRBV30
size: NA
D: NA
DNA: TGTGCCTGGAGTGTACTAGGGGAGACCCAGTACTTC
CDR3: CAWSVLGETQYF

J: TRBJ1-1
V: TRBV15
size: NA
D: TRBD1
DNA: TGTGCCACCAGCAGAGCCGGGACAGGGACCACTGAAGCTTTCTTT
CDR3: CATSRAGTGTTEAFF

J: TRBJ2-3
V: TRBV19
size: NA
D: TRBD2
DNA: TGTGCCAGTAGTCAAGGACTAGCGGGAGGTGTTGATACGCAGTATTTT
CDR3: CASSQGLAGGVDTQYF

J: TRBJ2-1
V: TRBV7-9
size: few
D: TRBD2
DNA: TGTGCCAGCAGCGGTAGCGGGGGGGCCCATGAGCAGTTCTTC
CDR3: CASSGSGGAHEQFF

J: TRBJ2-5
V: TRBV5-1
size: NA
D: NA
DNA: TGCGCCAGCAGCTTGACGGGGGGCAGGGAGACCCAGTACTTC
CDR3: CASSLTGGRETQYF

J: TRBJ1-5
V: TRBV19
size: NA
D: NA
DNA: TGTGCCAGTAGTTCCCGGGGGGCCTCCGATCAGCCCCAGCATTTT
CDR3: CASSSRGASDQPQHF

J: TRBJ2-3
V: TRBV24-1
size: NA
D: NA
DNA: TGTGCCACCAGTGAGGAGGGACAGTGGAGCAATACGCAGTATTTT
CDR3: CATSEEGQWSNTQYF

J: TRBJ2-1
V: TRBV5-1
size: NA
D: TRBD2
DNA: TGCGCCAGCAGCCTACTAGCGGGAGCCTCAAATGAGCAGTTCTTC
CDR3: CASSLLAGASNEQFF

J: TRBJ1-5
V: TRBV7-9
size: NA
D: NA
DNA: TGTGCCAGCAGCGCACCGGGGAATAGCAATCAGCCCCAGCATTTT
CDR3: CASSAPGNSNQPQHF

J: TRBJ2-5
V: TRBV2
size: NA
D: NA
DNA: TGTGCCAGCAGTGAAGTTGGCTCGATCGGGGAGACCCAGTACTTC
CDR3: CASSEVGSIGETQYF

J: TRBJ2-7
V: TRBV23-1
size: NA
D: NA
DNA: TGCGCCAGCTTAGGGACAAAGGTCTACGAGCAGTACTTC
CDR3: CASLGTKVYEQYF

J: TRBJ1-5
V: TRBV30
size: NA
D: TRBD1
DNA: TGTGCCTGGAGCCCCGGGACAGGGTCTTATAGCAATCAGCCCCAGCATTTT
CDR3: CAWSPGTGSYSNQPQHF

J: TRBJ2-3
V: TRBV7-7
size: NA
D: NA
DNA: TGTGCTAGCAGCCCAAGACTAGCAGATACGCAGTATTTT
CDR3: CASSPRLADTQYF

J: TRBJ1-3
V: TRBV5-1
size: NA
D: TRBD1
DNA: TGCGCCAGCAGCTCCGGACAGGGGATAGGAAACACCATATATTTT
CDR3: CASSSGQGIGNTIYF

J: TRBJ1-1
V: TRBV28
size: NA
D: TRBD1
DNA: TGTGCCAGCAGTTCCGAGGGACAGCGGTTATGGAACACTGAAGCTTTCTTT
CDR3: CASSSEGQRLWNTEAFF

J: TRBJ2-1
V: TRBV3-1/TRBV3-2
size: NA
D: TRBD2
DNA: TGTGCCAGCAGTCCACTGGGGGGTAGCGGGACCTCCTACAATGAGCAGTTCTTC
CDR3: CASSPLGGSGTSYNEQFF

J: TRBJ2-1
V: TRBV5-5
size: NA
D: TRBD2
DNA: TGTGCCAGCAGCTTGGGAGCGGGATACCCGTTCTTC
CDR3: CASSLGAGYPFF

J: TRBJ1-3
V: TRBV18
size: NA
D: TRBD1
DNA: TGTGCCAGCTCACCAGGGGGACAGCGAAACACCATATATTTT
CDR3: CASSPGGQRNTIYF

J: TRBJ2-2
V: TRBV5-1
size: NA
D: TRBD1
DNA: TGCGCCAGCAGCTGGGAACAGGGGGCTCTGGCCGGGGAGCTGTTTTTT
CDR3: CASSWEQGALAGELFF

J: TRBJ1-1
V: TRBV7-8
size: NA
D: TRBD1
DNA: TGTGCCAGCAGCTTAGGGGGGACAGTGAACACTGAAGCTTTCTTT
CDR3: CASSLGGTVNTEAFF

J: TRBJ1-2
V: TRBV7-9
size: NA
D: NA
DNA: TGTGCCAGCAGCTTATCAGCTAACTATGGCTACACCTTC
CDR3: CASSLSANYGYTF

J: TRBJ1-1
V: TRBV6-2/TRBV6-3
size: NA
D: NA
DNA: TGTGCCAGCAGTCCCCAGGGGAACACTGAAGCTTTCTTT
CDR3: CASSPQGNTEAFF

J: TRBJ1-2
V: TRBV2
size: few
D: NA
DNA: TGTGCCAGCAGTGAGGGGGGACGGTTGTACACCTTC
CDR3: CASSEGGRLYTF

J: TRBJ1-3
V: TRBV30
size: once
D: NA
DNA: TGTGCCTGGAGTGTACAGGGCATATCTGGAAACACCATATATTTT
CDR3: CAWSVQGISGNTIYF

J: TRBJ2-2
V: TRBV2
size: NA
D: NA
DNA: TGTGCCAGCAGTGAAAGCCAGACAAACACCGGGGAGCTGTTTTTT
CDR3: CASSESQTNTGELFF

J: TRBJ1-1
V: TRBV5-1
size: NA
D: TRBD1
DNA: TGCGCCAGCAGGGGACAGGGGGCCTTGACTGAAGCTTTCTTT
CDR3: CASRGQGALTEAFF

J: TRBJ2-1
V: TRBV5-1
size: NA
D: NA
DNA: TGCGCCAGCAGCTTGAACGGGGGAAGCTCCTACAATGAGCAGTTCTTC
CDR3: CASSLNGGSSYNEQFF

J: TRBJ1-3
V: TRBV27
size: NA
D: NA
DNA: TGTGCCAGCGGCTTTCTAGCTGGAAACACCATATATTTT
CDR3: CASGFLAGNTIYF

J: TRBJ2-7
V: TRBV27
size: NA
D: TRBD1
DNA: TGTGCCAGCAGTTTACACGGGACAGGGGGCCCTACTTCCTACGAGCAGTACTTC
CDR3: CASSLHGTGGPTSYEQYF

J: TRBJ2-7
V: TRBV7-9
size: NA
D: NA
DNA: TGTGCCAGCAGCTCCTTCGCCGGATTCGGATTCGGGGCCTACGAGCAGTACTTC
CDR3: CASSSFAGFGFGAYEQYF

J: TRBJ2-7
V: TRBV7-8
size: NA
D: NA
DNA: TGTGCCAGCAGCCCCCGGGGGTACGAGCAGTACTTC
CDR3: CASSPRGYEQYF

J: TRBJ2-1
V: TRBV2
size: NA
D: TRBD2
DNA: TGTGCCAGCACCTCACGGGGACTAGCGGCGAGGGTGAGGCAGTTCTTC
CDR3: CASTSRGLAARVRQFF

J: TRBJ2-7
V: TRBV9
size: NA
D: NA
DNA: TGTGCCAGCAGCGGGGTGGGTAATGGCGGCGAGCAGTACTTC
CDR3: CASSGVGNGGEQYF

J: TRBJ2-1
V: TRBV3-1/TRBV3-2
size: NA
D: TRBD2
DNA: TGTGCCACCTCGACTAGCGGGAGCAATAATGAGCAGTTCTTC
CDR3: CATSTSGSNNEQFF

J: TRBJ1-1
V: TRBV12-3/TRBV12-4
size: NA
D: NA
DNA: TGTGCCAGCAGTTTAGGGCCATTCACTGAAGCTTTCTTT
CDR3: CASSLGPFTEAFF

J: TRBJ2-1
V: TRBV29-1
size: NA
D: NA
DNA: TGCAGCGTTGAAAAAGGGGCCAATGAGCAGTTCTTC
CDR3: CSVEKGANEQFF

J: TRBJ1-5
V: TRBV2
size: NA
D: TRBD1
DNA: TGTGCCAGCAGTCGGACAGGAATAAATCAGCCCCAGCATTTT
CDR3: CASSRTGINQPQHF

J: TRBJ1-1
V: TRBV18
size: NA
D: TRBD1
DNA: TGTGCCAGCTCACCAGGGACAGGGGTCACTGAAGCTTTCTTT
CDR3: CASSPGTGVTEAFF

J: TRBJ1-1
V: TRBV6-5
size: NA
D: NA
DNA: TGTGCCAGCAGGATAGACAGGACCACTGAAGCTTTCTTT
CDR3: CASRIDRTTEAFF